This TCR beta chain emerged from a study of cytomegalovirus exposure and HLA in healthy donors. Study details: Per a later analysis, the 550 to 850 first-cohort and about 120 validation repertoires shared one platform.

Germline CDR1 reads SGHDT; CDR2 reads YYEEEE. Trimming shortened V by 2 bases and J by 4 bases, and 12 bases separated the two germline ends. The CDR3 consists of 14 residues. The assay was immunoSEQ multiplex PCR, and TCRdb's table has in-frame clones only and misses some. The sample lists some 210,000 clones; roughly 85% were seen once. The sample taken for sequencing was PBMCs. The source of this sequence is a woman aged 18-35 years in good health and CMV-seronegative. The V and J genes are TRBV5-6 and TRBJ1-1, with TRBD1 as a possible D gene (6 bases). CDR3 protein: CASSFSTGTTEAFF. The CDR3 bases are TGTGCCAGCAGCTTTTCCACAGGGACCACTGAAGCTTTCTTT.